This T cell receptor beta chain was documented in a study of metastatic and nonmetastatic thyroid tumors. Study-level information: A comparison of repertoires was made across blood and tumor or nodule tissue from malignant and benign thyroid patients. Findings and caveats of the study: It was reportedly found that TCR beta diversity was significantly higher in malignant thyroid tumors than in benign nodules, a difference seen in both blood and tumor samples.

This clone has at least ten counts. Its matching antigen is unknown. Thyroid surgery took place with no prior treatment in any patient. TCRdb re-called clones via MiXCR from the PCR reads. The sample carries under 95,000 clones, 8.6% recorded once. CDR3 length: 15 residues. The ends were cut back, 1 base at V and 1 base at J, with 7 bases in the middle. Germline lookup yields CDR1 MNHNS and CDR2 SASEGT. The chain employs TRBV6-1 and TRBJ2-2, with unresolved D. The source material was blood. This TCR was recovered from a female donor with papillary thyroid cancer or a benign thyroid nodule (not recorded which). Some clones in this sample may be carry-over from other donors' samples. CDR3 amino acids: CASSEVVKNTGELFF. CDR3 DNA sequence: TGTGCCAGCAGTGAAGTAGTAAAGAACACCGGGGAGCTGTTTTTT.